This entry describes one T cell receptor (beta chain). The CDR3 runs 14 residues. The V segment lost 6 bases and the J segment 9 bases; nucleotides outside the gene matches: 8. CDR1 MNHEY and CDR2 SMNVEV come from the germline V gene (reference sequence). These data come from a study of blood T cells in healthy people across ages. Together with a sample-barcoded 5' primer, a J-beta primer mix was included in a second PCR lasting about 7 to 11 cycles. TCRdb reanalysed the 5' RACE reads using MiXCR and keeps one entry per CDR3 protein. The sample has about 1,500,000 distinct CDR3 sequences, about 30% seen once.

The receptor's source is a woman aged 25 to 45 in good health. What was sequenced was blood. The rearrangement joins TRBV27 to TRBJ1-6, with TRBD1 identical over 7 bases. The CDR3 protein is CASSPGRGLSPLHF. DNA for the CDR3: TGTGCCAGCAGCCCTGGGAGGGGGCTTTCACCCCTCCACTTT.